These T cell receptor beta chains were read from a single sample in a study of blood T cell repertoires in COVID-19. Sequencing used immunoSEQ multiplex PCR; TCRdb keeps in-frame clones, though not all of them. This table holds around 100,000 clones, 80% to 90% found once. Source material: peripheral blood. The origin of the receptors is a woman older than 75 with acute or convalescent COVID-19. The CDR3 runs from the conserved cysteine through the conserved F or W.

CDR3: CARLMKRDSAGSGNTIYF
J: TRBJ1-3
length: 18
V: TRBV7-9

CDR3: CASVGDVSEAFF
J: TRBJ1-1
length: 12
V: TRBV12-3/TRBV12-4

CDR3: CASRGTGDNDEVNYGYTF
J: TRBJ1-2
length: 18
V: TRBV2

CDR3: CASSAQGWYGYTF
J: TRBJ1-2
length: 13
V: TRBV6-2/TRBV6-3

CDR3: CASSPGRNTEAFF
J: TRBJ1-1
length: 13
V: TRBV7-2

CDR3: CASSYRGGAGDTQYF
J: TRBJ2-3
length: 15
V: TRBV7-9

CDR3: CAISAGQENTEAFF
J: TRBJ1-1
length: 14
V: TRBV10-3

CDR3: CASSVDLWASGPYNEQFF
J: TRBJ2-1
length: 18
V: TRBV9

CDR3: CASSLDSPTGELFF
J: TRBJ2-2
length: 14
V: TRBV5-4

CDR3: CASSLAPLFEQYF
J: TRBJ2-7
length: 13
V: TRBV7-2

CDR3: CAIKAGVEFRDTQYF
J: TRBJ2-3
length: 15
V: TRBV10-3

CDR3: CASRSRDRFEGYTF
J: TRBJ1-2
length: 14
V: TRBV6-5

CDR3: CASSREGTGREKLFF
J: TRBJ1-4
length: 15
V: TRBV7-9

CDR3: CASSYSGRGRIGYTF
J: TRBJ1-2
length: 15
V: TRBV6-5

CDR3: CASSFVSNYGYTF
J: TRBJ1-2
length: 13
V: TRBV7-8

CDR3: CAWRQKDTQYF
J: TRBJ2-3
length: 11
V: TRBV30

CDR3: CASSLRGYEQYF
J: TRBJ2-7
length: 12
V: TRBV7-9

CDR3: CASSDGGAQNTEAFF
J: TRBJ1-1
length: 15
V: TRBV10-2

CDR3: CASSPRWSGGSPLHF
J: TRBJ1-6
length: 15
V: TRBV27

CDR3: CASTGQVNTEAFF
J: TRBJ1-1
length: 13
V: TRBV7-9

CDR3: CASSQEASGVYEQYF
J: TRBJ2-7
length: 15
V: TRBV4-3

CDR3: CASSPTGLPGELFF
J: TRBJ2-2
length: 14
V: TRBV5-1

CDR3: CASSSTGQGYNEQFF
J: TRBJ2-1
length: 15
V: TRBV5-6

CDR3: CASSLSGAVNYGYTF
J: TRBJ1-2
length: 15
V: TRBV27

CDR3: CASSTRGSDTEAFF
J: TRBJ1-1
length: 14
V: TRBV6-5

CDR3: CASRIQVHEQYF
J: TRBJ2-7
length: 12
V: TRBV2

CDR3: CASSQDLRGNQPQHF
J: TRBJ1-5
length: 15
V: TRBV4-1

CDR3: CASTSRGIEQYF
J: TRBJ2-7
length: 12
V: TRBV6-6

CDR3: CASSRQGGGHEQYF
J: TRBJ2-7
length: 14
V: TRBV3-1/TRBV3-2

CDR3: CASSPRTSGPYNEQFF
J: TRBJ2-1
length: 16
V: TRBV18

CDR3: CASSLNSLAGGADTQYF
J: TRBJ2-3
length: 17
V: TRBV5-1

CDR3: CASSPWTENTGELFF
J: TRBJ2-2
length: 15
V: TRBV7-6

CDR3: CASSLIPGQGRNSPLHF
J: TRBJ1-6
length: 17
V: TRBV7-9

CDR3: CASSSGTTIYEQYF
J: TRBJ2-7
length: 14
V: TRBV27

CDR3: CASRVVGSSEAFF
J: TRBJ1-1
length: 13
V: TRBV7-9

CDR3: CASRAGGGAADGYTF
J: TRBJ1-2
length: 15
V: TRBV5-1

CDR3: CASSSRDRGPYEQYF
J: TRBJ2-7
length: 15
V: TRBV5-1

CDR3: CASSTGEHEQYF
J: TRBJ2-7
length: 12
V: TRBV6-5

CDR3: CASSIDRGLPSQYF
J: TRBJ2-7
length: 14
V: TRBV5-1

CDR3: CASSRWGDANSPLHF
J: TRBJ1-6
length: 15
V: TRBV5-8

CDR3: CASSEGGEETQYF
J: TRBJ2-5
length: 13
V: TRBV25-1

CDR3: CASSLVGSNQPQHF
J: TRBJ1-5
length: 14
V: TRBV5-6

CDR3: CASSAAGGAHTEAFF
J: TRBJ1-1
length: 15
V: TRBV19

CDR3: CASSPKDRERGTQYF
J: TRBJ2-3
length: 15
V: TRBV5-4

CDR3: CAWSVRPGSRQRNNSPLHF
J: TRBJ1-6
length: 19
V: TRBV30

CDR3: CASSIGRESPLHF
J: TRBJ1-6
length: 13
V: TRBV19

CDR3: CASSPYRQGQETQYF
J: TRBJ2-5
length: 15
V: TRBV19

CDR3: CASSSRQGPGSAEAFF
J: TRBJ1-1
length: 16
V: TRBV5-1

CDR3: CASSPPTGGPFAYEQYF
J: TRBJ2-7
length: 17
V: TRBV18

CDR3: CASSLGTRRETQYF
J: TRBJ2-5
length: 14
V: TRBV7-9

CDR3: CASSHTGVSNTEAFF
J: TRBJ1-1
length: 15
V: TRBV3-1/TRBV3-2

CDR3: CSVAEPYGYTF
J: TRBJ1-2
length: 11
V: TRBV20-1

CDR3: CASSITTGSGYTF
J: TRBJ1-2
length: 13
V: TRBV19

CDR3: CASSPTGGGYEQYF
J: TRBJ2-7
length: 14
V: TRBV3-1/TRBV3-2

CDR3: CASSSIRQGNSPLHF
J: TRBJ1-6
length: 15
V: TRBV27

CDR3: CASSLTRQATNYGYTF
J: TRBJ1-2
length: 16
V: TRBV7-2

CDR3: CASSENWGRDSPLHF
J: TRBJ1-6
length: 15
V: TRBV2

CDR3: CASSVPHGTSGLAKNIQYF
J: TRBJ2-4
length: 19
V: TRBV10-2

CDR3: CASSTGQRNSGNTIYF
J: TRBJ1-3
length: 16
V: TRBV18